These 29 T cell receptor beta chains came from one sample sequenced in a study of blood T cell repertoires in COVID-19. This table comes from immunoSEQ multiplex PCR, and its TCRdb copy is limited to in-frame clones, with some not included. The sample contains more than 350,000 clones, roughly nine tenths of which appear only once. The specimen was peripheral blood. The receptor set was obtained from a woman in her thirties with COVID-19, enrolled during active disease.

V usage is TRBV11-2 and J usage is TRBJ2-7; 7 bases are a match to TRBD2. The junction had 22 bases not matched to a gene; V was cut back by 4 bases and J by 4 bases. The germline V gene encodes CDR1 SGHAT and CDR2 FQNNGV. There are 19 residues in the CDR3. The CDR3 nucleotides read TGTGCCAGCAGCTCCAGCCTGCTAGACGGGGGGTTTTCGCAGTACGAGCAGTACTTC. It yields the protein CASSSSLLDGGFSQYEQYF.

For the CDR3, the DNA is TGTGCCAGCAGTTATTCTAGCTCGACTTTCTTT. Its protein is CASSYSSSTFF. The V and J genes are TRBV6-2 or TRBV6-3 and TRBJ1-1; D remains ambiguous. The CDR3 runs 11 residues. Between the trimmed V and J ends, which lost 3 bases and 12 bases, there was a span of 11 bases. CDR1 MNHEY and CDR2 SVGEGT come from the germline V gene.

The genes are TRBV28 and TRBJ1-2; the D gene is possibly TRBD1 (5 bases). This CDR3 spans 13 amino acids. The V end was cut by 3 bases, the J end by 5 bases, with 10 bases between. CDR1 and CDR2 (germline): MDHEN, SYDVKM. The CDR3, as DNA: TGTGCCAGCAGTTTCGGGGGGAGGTATGGCTACACCTTC. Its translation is CASSFGGRYGYTF.

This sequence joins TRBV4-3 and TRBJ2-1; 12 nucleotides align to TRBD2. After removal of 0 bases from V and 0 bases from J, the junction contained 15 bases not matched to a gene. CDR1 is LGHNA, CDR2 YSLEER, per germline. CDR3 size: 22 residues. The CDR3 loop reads CASSQDGASLAGGDSSYNEQFF. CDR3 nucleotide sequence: TGCGCCAGCAGCCAAGATGGGGCCAGCCTAGCGGGGGGGGATAGCTCCTACAATGAGCAGTTCTTC.

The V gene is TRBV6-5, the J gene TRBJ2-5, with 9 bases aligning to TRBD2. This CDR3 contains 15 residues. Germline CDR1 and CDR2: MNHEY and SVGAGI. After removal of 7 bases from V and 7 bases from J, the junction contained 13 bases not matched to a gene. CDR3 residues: CASTQTSGLRRTQYF. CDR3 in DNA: TGTGCCAGCACCCAGACTAGCGGCCTTCGGAGGACCCAGTACTTC.

This CDR3 reads CASSGPGTGTRRTDTQYF. In DNA form, the CDR3 reads TGTGCCAGCAGCGGGCCCGGGACAGGGACTCGAAGGACAGATACGCAGTATTTT. The chain recombines TRBV21-1 with TRBJ2-3; TRBD1, the table's D call, was not compared with the DNA. TRBV21-1 is listed as a pseudogene. The CDR3 sequence is 18 residues long.

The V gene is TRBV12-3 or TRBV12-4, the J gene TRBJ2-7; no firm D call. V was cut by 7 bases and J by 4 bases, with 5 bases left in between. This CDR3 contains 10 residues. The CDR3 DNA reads TGTGCCAGCACCCAGTACGAGCAGTACGTC. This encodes CASTQYEQYV.

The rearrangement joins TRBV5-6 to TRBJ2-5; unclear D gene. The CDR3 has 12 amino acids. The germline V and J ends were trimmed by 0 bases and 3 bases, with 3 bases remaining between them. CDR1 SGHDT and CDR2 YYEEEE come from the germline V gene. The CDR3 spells CASSLVEETQYF. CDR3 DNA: TGTGCCAGCAGCTTGGTCGAAGAGACCCAGTACTTC.

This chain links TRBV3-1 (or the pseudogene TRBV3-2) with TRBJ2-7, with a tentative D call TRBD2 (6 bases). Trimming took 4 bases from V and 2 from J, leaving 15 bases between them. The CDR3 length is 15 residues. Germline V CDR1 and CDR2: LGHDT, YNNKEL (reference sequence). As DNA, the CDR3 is TGTGCCAGCAGCCGCGGGATGCGGTGGGCCTACGAGCAGTACGTC. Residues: CASSRGMRWAYEQYV.

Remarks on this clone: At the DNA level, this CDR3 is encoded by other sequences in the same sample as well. CDR3 sequence: CSATGGYGYTF. For the CDR3, the DNA is TGCAGTGCTACAGGGGGCTATGGCTACACCTTC. The chain recombines TRBV20-1 with TRBJ1-2; TRBD1 matches at 7 bases. This CDR3 comprises 11 residues. Looked up from germline, CDR1 is DFQATT and CDR2 is SNEGSKA (reference sequence). V lost 4 bases and J lost 4; bases outside the gene matches: 0.

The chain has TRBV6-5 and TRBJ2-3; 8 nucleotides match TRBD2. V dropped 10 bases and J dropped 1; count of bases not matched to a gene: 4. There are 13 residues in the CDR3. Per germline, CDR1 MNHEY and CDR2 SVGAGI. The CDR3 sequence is CAIKRGRTDTQYF. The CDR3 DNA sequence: TGTGCCATAAAGCGGGGGCGCACAGATACGCAGTATTTT.

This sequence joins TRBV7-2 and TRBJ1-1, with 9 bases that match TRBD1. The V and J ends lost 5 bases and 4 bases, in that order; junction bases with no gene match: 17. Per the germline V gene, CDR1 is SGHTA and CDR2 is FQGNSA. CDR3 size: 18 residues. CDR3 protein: CASSEETRDRVRGTEAFF. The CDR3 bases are TGTGCCAGCAGCGAAGAAACCCGGGACAGGGTAAGAGGCACTGAAGCTTTCTTT.

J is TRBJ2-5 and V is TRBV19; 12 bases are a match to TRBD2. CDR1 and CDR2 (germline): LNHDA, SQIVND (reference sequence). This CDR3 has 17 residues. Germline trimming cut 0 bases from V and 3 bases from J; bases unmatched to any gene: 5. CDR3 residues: CASSIEPLAGGEETQYF. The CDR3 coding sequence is TGTGCCAGTAGTATAGAACCCCTAGCGGGAGGGGAAGAGACCCAGTACTTC.

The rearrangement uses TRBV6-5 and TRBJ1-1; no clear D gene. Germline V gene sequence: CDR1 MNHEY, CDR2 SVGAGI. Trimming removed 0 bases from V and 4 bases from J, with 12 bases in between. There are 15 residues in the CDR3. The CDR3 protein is CASSYSTWRLTEAFF. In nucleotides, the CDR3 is TGTGCCAGCAGTTACTCGACTTGGAGGCTCACTGAAGCTTTCTTT.

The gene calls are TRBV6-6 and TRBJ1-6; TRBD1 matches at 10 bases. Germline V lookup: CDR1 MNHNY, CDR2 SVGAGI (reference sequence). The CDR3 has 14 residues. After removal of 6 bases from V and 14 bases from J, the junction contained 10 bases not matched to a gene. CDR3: CASRNRDRGRSLHF. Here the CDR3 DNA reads TGTGCCAGCAGGAACCGGGACAGGGGTCGGTCCCTCCACTTT.

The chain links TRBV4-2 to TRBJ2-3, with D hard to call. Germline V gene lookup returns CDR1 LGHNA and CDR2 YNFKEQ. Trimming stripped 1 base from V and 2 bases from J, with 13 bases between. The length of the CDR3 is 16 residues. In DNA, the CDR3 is TGTGCCAGCAGCCAAGTGGCGCACAGACCCACAGATACGCAGTATTTT. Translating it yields CASSQVAHRPTDTQYF.

CDR3 residues: CASSYGPGLADQETQYF. In nucleotides, the CDR3 is TGTGCCAGCAGTTACGGTCCAGGGCTAGCGGACCAAGAGACCCAGTACTTC. The V and J genes are TRBV6-2 or TRBV6-3 and TRBJ2-5; TRBD2 agrees at 7 bases. Germline-derived CDR1 and CDR2 are MNHEY and SVGEGT. There are 17 residues in the CDR3. Losses at the gene ends were 2 bases for V and 0 bases for J; bases not matched to a gene: 9.

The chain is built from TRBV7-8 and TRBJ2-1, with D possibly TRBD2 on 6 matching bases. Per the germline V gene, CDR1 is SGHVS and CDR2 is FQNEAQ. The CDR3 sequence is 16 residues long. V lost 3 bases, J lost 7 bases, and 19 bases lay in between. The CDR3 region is CASSFFLGLGGNEQFF. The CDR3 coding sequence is TGTGCCAGCAGCTTCTTTCTGGGTCTCGGAGGGAATGAGCAGTTCTTC.

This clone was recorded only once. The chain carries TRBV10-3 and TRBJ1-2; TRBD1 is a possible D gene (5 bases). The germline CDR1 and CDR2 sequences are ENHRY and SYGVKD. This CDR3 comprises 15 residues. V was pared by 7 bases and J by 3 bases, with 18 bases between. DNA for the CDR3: TGTGCCATCAAGAAGACAGAGGTGGTCGACTATGGCTACACCTTC. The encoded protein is CAIKKTEVVDYGYTF.

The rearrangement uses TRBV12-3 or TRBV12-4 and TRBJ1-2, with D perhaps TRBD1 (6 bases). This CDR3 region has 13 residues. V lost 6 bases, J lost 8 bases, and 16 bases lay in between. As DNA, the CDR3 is TGTGCCAGCAGACTTGAACAGGGTCGGGGCTACACCTTC. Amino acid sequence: CASRLEQGRGYTF.

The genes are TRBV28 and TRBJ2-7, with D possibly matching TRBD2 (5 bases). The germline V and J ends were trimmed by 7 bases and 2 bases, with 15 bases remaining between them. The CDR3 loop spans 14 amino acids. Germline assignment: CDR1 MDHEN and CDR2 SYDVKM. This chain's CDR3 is CASTRASLTYEQYF. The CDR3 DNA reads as TGTGCCAGCACGAGGGCCTCACTCACCTACGAGCAGTACTTC.

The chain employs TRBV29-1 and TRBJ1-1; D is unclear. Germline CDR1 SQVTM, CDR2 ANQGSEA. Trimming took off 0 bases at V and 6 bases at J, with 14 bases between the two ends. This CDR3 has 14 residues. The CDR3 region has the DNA TGCAGCGTTGAAGATCTGGCAGTCGTCCCTGAAGCTTTCTTT. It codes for CSVEDLAVVPEAFF.

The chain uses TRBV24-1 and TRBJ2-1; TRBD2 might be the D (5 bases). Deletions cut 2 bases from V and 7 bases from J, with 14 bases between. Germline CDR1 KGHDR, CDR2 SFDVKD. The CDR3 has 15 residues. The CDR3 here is CATSDWARGRNEQFF. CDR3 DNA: TGTGCCACCAGTGATTGGGCCCGGGGTAGAAATGAGCAGTTCTTC.

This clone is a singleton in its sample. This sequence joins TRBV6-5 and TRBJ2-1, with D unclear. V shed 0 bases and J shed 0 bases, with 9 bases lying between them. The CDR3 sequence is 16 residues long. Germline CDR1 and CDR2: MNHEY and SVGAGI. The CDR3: CASSYSPMSSYNEQFF. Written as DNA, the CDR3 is TGTGCCAGCAGTTACTCGCCAATGAGCTCCTACAATGAGCAGTTCTTC.

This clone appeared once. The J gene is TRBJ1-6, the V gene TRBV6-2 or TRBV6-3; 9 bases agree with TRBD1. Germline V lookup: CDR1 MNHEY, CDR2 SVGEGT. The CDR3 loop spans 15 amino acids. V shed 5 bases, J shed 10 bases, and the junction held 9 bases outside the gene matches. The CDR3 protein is CASSQRTGVNSPLHF. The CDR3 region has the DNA TGTGCCAGCAGTCAGCGGACAGGGGTAAACTCACCCCTCCACTTT.

The CDR3 loop reads CASSAPLAGGPREQFF. DNA for the CDR3: TGTGCCAGCAGCGCACCACTAGCGGGAGGGCCTAGGGAGCAGTTCTTC. The rearrangement links TRBV5-5 to TRBJ2-1, with 13 bases aligning to TRBD2. This CDR3 comprises 16 residues. The trim removed 4 bases at V and 10 bases at J, leaving 11 bases unmatched. The V gene's germline CDR1 is SGHKS and CDR2 YYEKEE (reference sequence).

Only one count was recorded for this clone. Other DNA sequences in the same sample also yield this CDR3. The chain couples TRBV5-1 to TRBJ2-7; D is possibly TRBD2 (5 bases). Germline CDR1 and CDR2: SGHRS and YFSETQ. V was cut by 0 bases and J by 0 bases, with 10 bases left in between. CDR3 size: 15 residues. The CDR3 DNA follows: TGCGCCAGCAGCTTGGGACGGGGAAGCTCCTACGAGCAGTACTTC. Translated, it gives CASSLGRGSSYEQYF.

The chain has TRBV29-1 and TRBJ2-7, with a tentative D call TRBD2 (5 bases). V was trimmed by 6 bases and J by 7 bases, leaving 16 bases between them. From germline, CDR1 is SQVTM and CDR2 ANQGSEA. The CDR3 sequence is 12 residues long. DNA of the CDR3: TGCAGCGTCGGGATGAGGAGTCCGGAGCAGTACTTC. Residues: CSVGMRSPEQYF.

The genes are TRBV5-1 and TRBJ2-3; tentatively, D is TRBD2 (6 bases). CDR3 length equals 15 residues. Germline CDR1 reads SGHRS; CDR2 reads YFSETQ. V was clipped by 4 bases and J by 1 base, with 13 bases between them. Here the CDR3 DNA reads TGCGCCAGCAGCCCAGGACTACACGGCACAGATACGCAGTATTTT. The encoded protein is CASSPGLHGTDTQYF.